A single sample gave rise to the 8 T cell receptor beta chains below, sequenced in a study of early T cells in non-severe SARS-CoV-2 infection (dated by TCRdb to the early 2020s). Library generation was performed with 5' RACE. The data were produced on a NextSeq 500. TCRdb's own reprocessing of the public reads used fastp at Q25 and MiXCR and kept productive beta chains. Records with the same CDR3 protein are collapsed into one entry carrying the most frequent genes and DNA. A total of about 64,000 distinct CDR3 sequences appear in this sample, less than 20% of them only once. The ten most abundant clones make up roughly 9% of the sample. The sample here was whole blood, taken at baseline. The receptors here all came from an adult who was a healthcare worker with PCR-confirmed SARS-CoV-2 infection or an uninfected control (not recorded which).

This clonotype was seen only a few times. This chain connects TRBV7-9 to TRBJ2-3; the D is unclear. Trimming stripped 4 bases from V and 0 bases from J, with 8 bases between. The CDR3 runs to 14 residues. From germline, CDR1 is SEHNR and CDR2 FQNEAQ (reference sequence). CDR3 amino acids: CASSYDQSTDTQYF. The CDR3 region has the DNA TGTGCCAGCAGCTACGACCAGAGCACAGATACGCAGTATTTT. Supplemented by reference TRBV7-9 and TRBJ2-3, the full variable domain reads DTGVSQNPRHKITKRGQNVTFRCDPISEHNRLYWYRQTLGQGPEFLTYFQNEAQLEKSRLLSDRFSAERPKGSFSTLEIQRTEQGDSAMYLCASSYDQSTDTQYFGPGTRLTVL.

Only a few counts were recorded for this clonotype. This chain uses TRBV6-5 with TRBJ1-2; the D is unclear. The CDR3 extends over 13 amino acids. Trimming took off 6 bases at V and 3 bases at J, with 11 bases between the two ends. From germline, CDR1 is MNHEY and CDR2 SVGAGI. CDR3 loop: CASSPGSDYGYTF. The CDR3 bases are TGTGCCAGCAGCCCCGGAAGCGACTATGGCTACACCTTC.

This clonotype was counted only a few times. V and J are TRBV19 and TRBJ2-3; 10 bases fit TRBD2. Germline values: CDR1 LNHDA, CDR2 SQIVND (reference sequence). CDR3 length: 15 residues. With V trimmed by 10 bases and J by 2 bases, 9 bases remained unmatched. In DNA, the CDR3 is TGTGCCACCGGTCTAGCGGGAGCGGTCACAGATACGCAGTATTTT. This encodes CATGLAGAVTDTQYF.

CDR3 sequence (DNA): TGTGCCAGCAGTTACGGTCACAACTACAATGAGCAGTTCTTC. This translates into CASSYGHNYNEQFF. The chain combines TRBV6-6 with TRBJ2-1, with unresolved D. Trimming shortened V by 2 bases and J by 3 bases, and 8 bases separated the two germline ends. Per the germline V gene, CDR1 is MNHNY and CDR2 is SVGAGI (reference sequence). The CDR3 has 14 amino acids.

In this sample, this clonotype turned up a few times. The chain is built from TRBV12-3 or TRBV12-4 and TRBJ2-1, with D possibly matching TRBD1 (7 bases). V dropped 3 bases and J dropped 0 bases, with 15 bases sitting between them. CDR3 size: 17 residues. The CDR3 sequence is CASSFSTGDSSYNEQFF. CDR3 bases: TGTGCCAGCAGTTTTTCAACGGGGGACAGCTCCTACAATGAGCAGTTCTTC.

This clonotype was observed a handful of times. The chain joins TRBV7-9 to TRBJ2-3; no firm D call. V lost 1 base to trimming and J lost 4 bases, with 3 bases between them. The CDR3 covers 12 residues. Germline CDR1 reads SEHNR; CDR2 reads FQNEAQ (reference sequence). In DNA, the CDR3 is TGTGCCAGCAGCTTAGTCTCAGATACGCAGTATTTT. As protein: CASSLVSDTQYF.

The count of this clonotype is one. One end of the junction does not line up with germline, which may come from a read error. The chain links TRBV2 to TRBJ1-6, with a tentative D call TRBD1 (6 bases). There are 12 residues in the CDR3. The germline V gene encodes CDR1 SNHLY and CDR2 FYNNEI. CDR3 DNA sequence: TGTGCCAGCAGTGAGCAGGGGTCACGCCTCCACTTT. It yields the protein CASSEQGSRLHF.

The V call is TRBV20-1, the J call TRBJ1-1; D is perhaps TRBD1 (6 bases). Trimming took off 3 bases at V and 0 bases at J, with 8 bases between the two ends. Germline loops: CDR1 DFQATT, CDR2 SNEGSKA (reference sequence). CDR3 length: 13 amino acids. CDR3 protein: CSASGTMNTEAFF. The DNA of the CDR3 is TGCAGTGCTAGTGGGACAATGAACACTGAAGCTTTCTTT.